The 26 T cell receptor beta chains in this list originate from one sample, sequenced in a study of CD8 T cells in ankylosing spondylitis (dated by TCRdb to 2016 to 2017). Preparation of the library involved 5' RACE. Sequencer: Illumina HiSeq 2500. The public reads were quality trimmed at Q25 with fastp and then assembled into clones with MiXCR by TCRdb, keeping productive beta chains. Every distinct CDR3 protein forms one entry, paired with its most common genes and DNA. Present in this sample are 350,000 or so distinct CDR3 sequences, around 10% of which were seen just once. Jointly, the top ten make up roughly 9.2% of the sample. Sequencing used blood, either unsorted or a sorted T cell fraction (not recorded which). These receptors were collected from a female donor with ankylosing spondylitis or in good health (not recorded which).

Remarks on this clonotype: With a much larger clone just one base away, this may be a read error. This chain joins TRBV4-2 and TRBJ2-7; possibly TRBD2 for D (6 bases). This CDR3 region has 14 residues. Germline V CDR1 and CDR2: LGHNA, YNFKEQ. The CDR3 region is CSSSQVGLSYEQYF. Here the CDR3 DNA reads TGTTCCAGCAGCCAAGTGGGACTCTCCTACGAGCAGTACTTC.

V usage is TRBV9 and J usage is TRBJ2-1; 8 bases line up with TRBD2. CDR3 length equals 15 residues. Per the germline V gene, CDR1 is SGDLS and CDR2 is YYNGEE. The V segment lost 2 bases and the J segment 5 bases; nucleotides outside the gene matches: 6. Written as DNA, the CDR3 is TGTGCCAGCAGCGTGGGAAGCGGGGGCAACAATGAGCAGTTCTTC. Translating gives CASSVGSGGNNEQFF.

This chain joins TRBV2 and TRBJ2-7; tentative D call: TRBD2 (5 bases). Trimming removed 5 bases from V and 0 bases from J, with 20 bases in between. The V gene's germline CDR1 is SNHLY and CDR2 FYNNEI. The CDR3 runs to 17 residues. CDR3 residues: CASSRAQEVRISYEQYF. For the CDR3, the DNA is TGTGCCAGCAGTCGAGCCCAGGAGGTTAGAATCTCCTACGAGCAGTACTTC.

This clonotype appeared many times. J is TRBJ2-7 and V is TRBV20-1; D is unclear. CDR3 length: 15 amino acids. The germline V gene has CDR1 DFQATT and CDR2 SNEGSKA (reference sequence). Trimming took 3 bases from V and 2 from J, leaving 17 bases between them. The chain's CDR3 is CSASSLEAAAYEQYF. The CDR3 bases are TGCAGTGCTAGTTCCCTAGAGGCGGCCGCCTACGAGCAGTACTTC.

This clonotype has ten or more counts. The rearrangement joins TRBV28 to TRBJ1-4; D may be TRBD1 (5 bases). Trimming shortened V by 10 bases and J by 0 bases, and 12 bases separated the two germline ends. Per germline, CDR1 MDHEN and CDR2 SYDVKM. This CDR3 has 14 amino acids. Here the CDR3 DNA reads TGTGCCACGAGTATCAGGGCAACTAATGAAAAACTGTTTTTT. Protein sequence: CATSIRATNEKLFF. Supplemented by reference TRBV28 and TRBJ1-4, the full variable domain reads DVKVTQSSRYLVKRTGEKVFLECVQDMDHENMFWYRQDPGLGLRLIYFSYDVKMKEKGDIPEGYSVSREKKERFSLILESASTNQTSMYLCATSIRATNEKLFFGSGTQLSVL.

This clonotype was seen only a few times. V usage is TRBV24-1 and J usage is TRBJ2-2, with 10 bases aligning to TRBD1. This CDR3 contains 16 residues. Germline-derived CDR1 and CDR2 are KGHDR and SFDVKD. The ends lost 4 bases at V and 4 bases at J; junction bases unmatched: 5. CDR3 in amino acids: CATSEPGQGRTGELFF. For the CDR3, the DNA is TGTGCCACCAGTGAACCGGGACAGGGGCGCACCGGGGAGCTGTTTTTT.

For this clonotype: A much larger clone lies one base from this, so it may be a read error. The J gene is TRBJ1-2, the V gene TRBV3-1; weak D call: TRBD1 (6 bases). Germline values: CDR1 LGHDT, CDR2 YNNKEL (reference sequence). This CDR3 region has 15 residues. CDR3 sequence reads: CPSSQDVRGLYGYTF. In nucleotides, the CDR3 is TGTCCCAGCAGCCAAGATGTTCGGGGGCTCTATGGCTACACCTTC.

This clonotype was detected a few times. The J gene is TRBJ2-3, the V gene TRBV12-3 or TRBV12-4; TRBD2 agrees at 13 bases. After removal of 5 bases from V and 0 bases from J, the junction contained 8 bases not matched to a gene. CDR3 length: 18 amino acids. The CDR3 bases are TGTGCCAGCAGTCCCGGGACTAGCGGGATGCCGAGCACAGATACGCAGTATTTT. Its protein product is CASSPGTSGMPSTDTQYF.

Comment on this clonotype: Possible read error: a much larger clone is one base away. The V gene is TRBV20-1, the J gene TRBJ1-5; tentatively, D is TRBD1 (5 bases). The CDR3 loop spans 15 amino acids. CDR1 and CDR2 from the germline V gene are DFQATT and SNEGSKA (reference sequence). Trimming stripped 3 bases from V and 5 bases from J, with 17 bases between. CDR3 in amino acids: CSARRGGVSDQPQHF. The CDR3 DNA follows: TGCAGTGCTAGGAGGGGTGGGGTATCCGATCAGCCCCAGCATTTT.

There are a few counts of this clonotype. This chain links TRBV28 with TRBJ2-5; TRBD2 matches at 8 bases. The CDR3 length is 15 residues. Germline V gives CDR1 MDHEN, CDR2 SYDVKM. Unmatched junction bases numbered 4, after V lost 3 bases and J lost 1 base. The CDR3 loop is CASSFLRGAQETQYF. The CDR3 bases are TGTGCCAGCAGTTTTCTGCGGGGGGCCCAAGAGACCCAGTACTTC. The full variable domain, with the rest looked up from reference TRBV28 and TRBJ2-5, is DVKVTQSSRYLVKRTGEKVFLECVQDMDHENMFWYRQDPGLGLRLIYFSYDVKMKEKGDIPEGYSVSREKKERFSLILESASTNQTSMYLCASSFLRGAQETQYFGPGTRLLVL.

V usage is TRBV11-2 and J usage is TRBJ2-1; tentative D call: TRBD2 (6 bases). The germline V and J ends were trimmed by 5 bases and 4 bases, with 18 bases remaining between them. Germline CDR1 and CDR2: SGHAT and FQNNGV. The CDR3 is 16 amino acids. CDR3 amino acids: CASSTRTYGGYNEQFF. The DNA of the CDR3 is TGTGCCAGCAGCACGCGGACCTACGGAGGGTACAATGAGCAGTTCTTC.

A note on this clonotype: A much larger clone lies one base from this, so it may be a read error. The chain has TRBV20-1 and TRBJ2-2, with D possibly matching TRBD2 (5 bases). CDR1 is DFQATT, CDR2 SNEGSKA, per germline (reference sequence). This CDR3 has 15 amino acids. The CDR3 sequence: CSARDPGKSTGEPFF. The DNA of the CDR3 is TGCAGTGCTAGAGATCCGGGAAAGAGCACCGGGGAGCCGTTTTTT.

This clonotype was found many times. V usage is TRBV5-1 and J usage is TRBJ1-5, with unresolved D. This CDR3 is built from 17 residues. The germline gives CDR1 SGHRS, CDR2 YFSETQ. V lost 4 bases, J lost 2 bases, and 19 bases lay in between. CDR3 sequence: CASSGRGRLWGNQPQHF. The CDR3 bases are TGCGCCAGCAGCGGCCGAGGGCGCCTCTGGGGCAATCAGCCCCAGCATTTT.

This clonotype has ten or more counts. This chain links TRBV20-1 with TRBJ2-1; possible D gene TRBD1, 6 bases. CDR3 length: 13 amino acids. V lost 3 bases to trimming and J lost 8 bases, with 14 bases between them. Germline assignment: CDR1 DFQATT and CDR2 SNEGSKA (reference sequence). CDR3 amino acids: CSASDQGPHEQFF. The CDR3 region has the DNA TGCAGTGCTAGTGACCAGGGGCCCCATGAGCAGTTCTTC.

In this sample, this clonotype turned up many times. V usage is TRBV20-1 and J usage is TRBJ1-5, with D tentatively TRBD1 (5 bases). V was trimmed by 5 bases and J by 0 bases, leaving 14 bases between them. The germline gives CDR1 DFQATT, CDR2 SNEGSKA (reference sequence). This CDR3 region has 15 residues. This chain's CDR3 is CSASHSDTSNQPQHF. In DNA form, the CDR3 reads TGCAGTGCTTCCCACTCGGACACTAGCAATCAGCCCCAGCATTTT.

This clonotype has only a few counts. This CDR3 reads CAIEYPTSGTDLREQYF. The CDR3 nucleotides are TGTGCCATCGAATACCCGACTTCCGGGACTGACCTAAGAGAGCAGTACTTC. V gene TRBV21-1 combines with J gene TRBJ2-7; the table's D call, TRBD2, was not checked against the DNA. TRBV21-1 is tagged as a pseudogene. The CDR3 covers 17 residues.

This clonotype was recorded many times. The DNA for the CDR3 is TGTGCCAGCAGCCAAGGCGGGGGGGAGGCAGATACGCAGTATTTT. Protein sequence: CASSQGGGEADTQYF. This rearrangement joins TRBV4-2 to TRBJ2-3; 9 bases are a match to TRBD2. V was clipped by 1 base and J by 4 bases; unmatched bases: 3. The CDR3 extends over 15 amino acids. Germline-derived CDR1 and CDR2 are LGHNA and YNFKEQ.

With respect to this clonotype: Germline is not matched at one junction end, which may reflect a read error. J is TRBJ2-2 and V is TRBV3-1; no firm D call. Germline V CDR1 and CDR2: LGHDT, YNNKEL (reference sequence). The CDR3 extends over 17 amino acids. The DNA of the CDR3 is TGTGCCAGCTGCCAAGAGCCCCTAGGAGCTTCGGCCGGGGAGCTGTTTTTT. Translating it yields CASCQEPLGASAGELFF.

This clonotype was recorded at least ten times. The rearrangement links TRBV5-1 to TRBJ2-3, with a tentative D call TRBD2 (5 bases). The length of the CDR3 is 15 residues. CDR1 SGHRS and CDR2 YFSETQ come from the germline V gene. V lost 0 bases and J lost 0, with 8 bases in between. CDR3 protein: CASSLDGLSTDTQYF. As DNA, the CDR3 is TGCGCCAGCAGCTTGGATGGACTCAGCACAGATACGCAGTATTTT.

This clonotype appeared many times. This chain links TRBV20-1 with TRBJ2-1; 8 bases are shared with TRBD1. Per germline, CDR1 DFQATT and CDR2 SNEGSKA (reference sequence). There are 18 residues in the CDR3. V shed 0 bases and J 2 bases; nucleotides not matched to a gene: 12. The CDR3, as DNA: TGCAGTGCTAGAGATCTGGGGCGGACAGGGCTCACCTACAATGAGCAGTTCTTC. Its translation: CSARDLGRTGLTYNEQFF.

On this clonotype itself: Just one base apart from a much larger clone, this may be a read error. The CDR3 DNA follows: TGTGCCAGCAACGATGGACAGCCCCAGCATTTT. Translation gives CASNDGQPQHF. V usage is TRBV7-9 and J usage is TRBJ1-5; D gene ambiguous. Germline V lookup: CDR1 SEHNR, CDR2 FQNEAQ (reference sequence). V was shortened by 7 bases and J by 7 bases, with 8 bases between the two germline ends. The CDR3 sequence is 11 residues long.

This clonotype occurred a few times. This sequence joins TRBV9 and TRBJ2-1; tentatively, D is TRBD1 or TRBD2 (6 bases each). V lost 0 bases, J lost 5 bases, and 12 bases lay in between. Germline CDR1 reads SGDLS; CDR2 reads YYNGEE. This CDR3 comprises 15 residues. Here the CDR3 reads CASSVAGATNNEQFF. The CDR3 bases are TGTGCCAGCAGCGTAGCGGGGGCCACTAACAATGAGCAGTTCTTC.

Concerning this clonotype itself: A single base separates this from a much larger clone, so it may be a read error. This chain connects TRBV15 to TRBJ1-5, with D possibly TRBD1 on 5 matching bases. The CDR3 spans 16 residues. Germline-derived CDR1 and CDR2 are LNHNV and YYDKDF (reference sequence). The CDR3: CATSRDKGYGNQPQRF. Here the CDR3 DNA reads TGTGCCACCAGCAGAGATAAGGGGTATGGCAATCAGCCCCAGCGTTTT.

This clonotype was seen at least ten times. The chain employs TRBV20-1 and TRBJ2-1, with 8 bases identical to TRBD2. The germline V gene has CDR1 DFQATT and CDR2 SNEGSKA (reference sequence). This CDR3 comprises 13 residues. The CDR3 loop reads CSLFREGWNEQFF. CDR3 nucleotide sequence: TGCAGCTTATTCCGGGAGGGCTGGAATGAGCAGTTCTTC.

This clonotype was detected many times. The chain employs TRBV12-3 or TRBV12-4 and TRBJ2-2, with a possible D match to TRBD2 (5 bases). The CDR3 covers 12 residues. Trimming left V 10 bases short and J 5 bases short, with 11 bases between. The CDR3 is CAINRDTGELFF. The DNA of the CDR3 is TGTGCCATCAATCGGGATACCGGGGAGCTGTTTTTT.

CDR3 sequence: CASSKGQGFYSGNTIYF. CDR3 nucleotides: TGTGCCAGCAGCAAAGGACAGGGGTTTTACTCTGGAAACACCATATATTTT. This rearrangement joins TRBV28 to TRBJ1-3, with TRBD1 matching 9 bases. The germline gives CDR1 MDHEN, CDR2 SYDVKM. J gave up 0 bases and V 6 bases, and 9 bases lay outside the gene matches. This CDR3 contains 17 residues.